The 27 T cell receptor beta chains below were found in one sample sequenced in a study of T cell clonotyping in hematopoietic cell transplantation. The assay was immunoSEQ multiplex PCR, and TCRdb's table has in-frame clones only and misses some. The sample records tens of thousands of clones, 85% to 95% being singletons. Time point denoted: recipient sample about 28 days before transplant, after cytoreduction. The input for sequencing was peripheral blood mononuclear cells, taken before stem cell transplant. The source is a man in his fifties with acute myeloid leukemia. Some clones in this sample may be carry-over from other donors' samples.

The chain carries TRBV10-3 and TRBJ2-3; 9 bases align to TRBD2. The CDR3 contains 15 residues. Germline trimming cut 6 bases from V and 0 bases from J; bases unmatched to any gene: 4. The germline CDR1 and CDR2 sequences are ENHRY and SYGVKD. The CDR3 sequence: CAISGGLASTDTQYF. CDR3 bases: TGTGCCATCAGCGGGGGACTAGCTAGCACAGATACGCAGTATTTT.

The chain joins TRBV7-9 to TRBJ2-7; D possibly matches TRBD1 or TRBD2 (7 bases each). The CDR3 has 16 amino acids. Trimming cost V 4 bases and J 2 bases, with 18 bases left between them. CDR1 SEHNR and CDR2 FQNEAQ come from the germline V gene (reference sequence). CDR3 nucleotides: TGTGCCAGCAGCTACCGACAGGGAGGGAGCACCTACGAGCAGTACTTC. Its translation is CASSYRQGGSTYEQYF.

V gene TRBV14 combines with J gene TRBJ2-1; TRBD2 matches 8 bases. V lost 2 bases, J lost 2 bases, and 5 bases stayed unmatched. The CDR3 length is 16 residues. From germline, CDR1 is SGHDN and CDR2 FVKESK. Here the CDR3 DNA reads TGTGCCAGCAGCCAACGGACTAGCCGCCCCTACAATGAGCAGTTCTTC. This encodes CASSQRTSRPYNEQFF. The full variable domain, with the rest looked up from reference TRBV14 and TRBJ2-1, is EAGVTQFPSHSVIEKGQTVTLRCDPISGHDNLYWYRRVMGKEIKFLLHFVKESKQDESGMPNNRFLAERTGGTYSTLKVQPAELEDSGVYFCASSQRTSRPYNEQFFGPGTRLTVL.

The V gene is TRBV28, the J gene TRBJ2-2; 7 bases align to TRBD1. This CDR3 comprises 16 residues. Germline values: CDR1 MDHEN, CDR2 SYDVKM. With 5 bases clipped from V and 3 bases from J, the junction kept 9 bases outside the gene matches. The CDR3 bases are TGTGCCAGCAGTATCACAGGGGCACCTCACACCGGGGAGCTGTTTTTT. As protein: CASSITGAPHTGELFF.

This chain uses TRBV28 with TRBJ2-2; maybe TRBD2 (6 bases). Germline assignment: CDR1 MDHEN and CDR2 SYDVKM. Trimming left V 5 bases short and J 5 bases short, with 15 bases between. This CDR3 has 15 residues. CDR3 sequence reads: CASSLRGKGTGELFF. The CDR3 DNA sequence: TGTGCCAGCAGTCTTCGGGGGAAAGGGACCGGGGAGCTGTTTTTT. Full variable domain (missing parts from reference TRBV28 and TRBJ2-2): DVKVTQSSRYLVKRTGEKVFLECVQDMDHENMFWYRQDPGLGLRLIYFSYDVKMKEKGDIPEGYSVSREKKERFSLILESASTNQTSMYLCASSLRGKGTGELFFGEGSRLTVL.

The J gene is TRBJ2-2, the V gene TRBV7-8, with 7 bases identical to TRBD1. The CDR3 has 16 amino acids. J was trimmed by 6 bases and V by 3 bases; bases with no gene match: 10. Germline V CDR1 and CDR2: SGHVS, FQNEAQ. The CDR3 DNA follows: TGTGCCAGCAGCTTTAGACAGGGCGTCGAGTCCGGGGAGCTGTTTTTT. Its protein product is CASSFRQGVESGELFF.

The chain couples TRBV7-2 to TRBJ2-7; D unresolved. Germline V gene sequence: CDR1 SGHTA, CDR2 FQGNSA. Trimming shortened V by 5 bases and J by 2 bases, and 10 bases separated the two germline ends. CDR3 length: 13 amino acids. As DNA, the CDR3 is TGTGCCAGCAGCCAAGGACCAGCCTACGAGCAGTACTTC. This encodes CASSQGPAYEQYF.

The rearrangement links TRBV28 to TRBJ2-7; D is perhaps TRBD1 (5 bases). The CDR3 runs 18 residues. V gave up 5 bases and J gave up 4 bases, with 27 bases separating them. Germline CDR1 is MDHEN and CDR2 is SYDVKM. The CDR3 spells CASSPSAASGRYLYEQYF. CDR3 DNA sequence: TGTGCCAGCAGTCCCTCGGCGGCCTCAGGGCGTTATCTATACGAGCAGTACTTC.

The rearrangement uses TRBV10-3 and TRBJ2-2, with a weak D call TRBD1 (6 bases). The CDR3 length is 16 residues. V lost 6 bases and J 0 bases, leaving 14 bases between the germline ends. Germline V gene sequence: CDR1 ENHRY, CDR2 SYGVKD. The CDR3 nucleotides read TGTGCCATCAGGGAAGGGACAACCGCGAACACCGGGGAGCTGTTTTTT. The encoded protein is CAIREGTTANTGELFF.

This chain joins TRBV5-4 and TRBJ1-2; 7 positions agree with TRBD1. The J segment lost 5 bases and the V segment lost 4 bases, leaving 14 bases of the junction unmatched. CDR3 length: 16 residues. CDR1 is SGHNT and CDR2 is YYREEE in the germline V gene (reference sequence). As DNA, the CDR3 is TGTGCCAGCAGCCCCAATCGACAGGGTCGGGGGTATGGCTACACCTTC. Encoded protein: CASSPNRQGRGYGYTF.

This rearrangement joins TRBV2 to TRBJ1-4; 8 positions match TRBD1. Germline CDR1 is SNHLY and CDR2 is FYNNEI. Germline trimming cut 4 bases from V and 8 bases from J; bases unmatched to any gene: 6. The CDR3 sequence is 14 residues long. The CDR3 DNA reads TGTGCCAGCAGTGGTCAGGGGGCAAGGGAAAAACTGTTTTTT. Translating gives CASSGQGAREKLFF.

The CDR3 protein is CAWSVEANYGYTF. The CDR3 DNA reads as TGTGCCTGGAGTGTGGAAGCTAACTATGGCTACACCTTC. The V and J genes are TRBV30 and TRBJ1-2; no clear D. V dropped 0 bases and J dropped 0 bases, with 5 bases sitting between them. The V gene's germline CDR1 is GTSNPN and CDR2 SVGIG (reference sequence). This CDR3 is built from 13 residues. Full variable domain (rest looked up from reference TRBV30 and TRBJ1-2): SQTIHQWPATLVQPVGSPLSLECTVEGTSNPNLYWYRQAAGRGLQLLFYSVGIGQISSEVPQNLSASRPQDRQFILSSKKLLLSDSGFYLCAWSVEANYGYTFGSGTRLTVV.

The chain has TRBV5-6 and TRBJ1-5; D is ambiguous. V was shortened by 3 bases and J by 6 bases, with 7 bases between the two germline ends. The CDR3 runs to 12 residues. Germline V CDR1 and CDR2: SGHDT, YYEEEE. CDR3 DNA: TGTGCCAGCAGCTCCGCGGGTCAGCCCCAGCATTTT. Its protein product is CASSSAGQPQHF.

This chain links TRBV5-6 with TRBJ2-2; 9 bases map to TRBD1. In germline, CDR1 is SGHDT, CDR2 YYEEEE. The CDR3 loop spans 16 amino acids. The J segment lost 8 bases and the V segment lost 4 bases, leaving 12 bases of the junction unmatched. In nucleotides, the CDR3 is TGTGCCAGCAGCCCCGGGACAGGGCTCTACGGAGGGGAGCTGTTTTTT. It translates to CASSPGTGLYGGELFF. The complete variable domain, with remaining parts taken from reference TRBV5-6 and TRBJ2-2, reads DAGVTQSPTHLIKTRGQQVTLRCSPKSGHDTVSWYQQALGQGPQFIFQYYEEEERQRGNFPDRFSGHQFPNYSSELNVNALLLGDSALYLCASSPGTGLYGGELFFGEGSRLTVL.

In this sample, this clone turned up once. V is TRBV19 and J is TRBJ2-1; the match to TRBD2 covers 8 bases. Germline CDR1 is LNHDA and CDR2 is SQIVND (reference sequence). Unmatched junction bases numbered 9, after V lost 3 bases and J lost 8 bases. The CDR3 runs to 15 residues. CDR3 residues: CASSILAGLGDEQFF. DNA of the CDR3: TGTGCCAGTAGTATTTTAGCGGGGCTTGGCGATGAGCAGTTCTTC.

J is TRBJ2-7 and V is TRBV5-1; 7 nucleotides match TRBD2. The length of the CDR3 is 14 residues. Germline loops: CDR1 SGHRS, CDR2 YFSETQ. With V trimmed by 2 bases and J by 6 bases, 8 bases remained unmatched. In nucleotides, the CDR3 is TGCGCCAGCAGCTTCAGTAGGGAGGGAGGCGAGCAGTACTTC. Its protein is CASSFSREGGEQYF.

The V call is TRBV6-1, the J call TRBJ2-7; D call uncertain. The V end lost 6 bases, the J end lost 4 bases, and 7 bases lay between the germline ends. Germline V gene sequence: CDR1 MNHNS, CDR2 SASEGT. CDR3 length equals 11 residues. CDR3 coding DNA: TGTGCCAGCAGCCCGGCGTACGAGCAGTACTTC. Encoded protein: CASSPAYEQYF.

The chain recombines TRBV28 with TRBJ2-4; no definite D call. The ends were cut back, 2 bases at V and 5 bases at J, with 7 bases in the middle. The CDR3 has 13 residues. CDR1 is MDHEN and CDR2 is SYDVKM in the germline V gene. The CDR3 sequence is CASSLGSENIQYF. The CDR3 coding sequence is TGTGCCAGCAGTTTAGGGTCGGAAAACATTCAGTACTTC.

This clone appeared a single time. The chain joins TRBV25-1 to TRBJ1-2, with 9 bases fitting TRBD1. The CDR3 is 14 amino acids. With 2 bases clipped from V and 4 bases from J, the junction kept 2 bases outside the gene matches. Germline CDR1 MGHDK, CDR2 SYGVNS. The CDR3 loop is CASSEVDRGYGYTF. DNA of the CDR3: TGTGCCAGCAGTGAAGTGGACAGGGGCTATGGCTACACCTTC.

This chain uses TRBV11-3 with TRBJ2-3; D is possibly TRBD1 (5 bases). Between the trimmed V and J ends, which lost 0 bases and 1 base, there was a span of 5 bases. The CDR3 loop spans 14 amino acids. Germline V gene lookup returns CDR1 SGHNT and CDR2 YENEEA. The CDR3 DNA sequence: TGTGCCAGCAGCTTAGAAGGGGGCACAGATACGCAGTATTTT. Its protein product is CASSLEGGTDTQYF.

Here the CDR3 DNA reads TGTGCCAGCAGCCCCAACAGGGACGAAAAACTGTTTTTT. Amino acid sequence: CASSPNRDEKLFF. V usage is TRBV7-9 and J usage is TRBJ1-4, with D possibly matching TRBD1 (6 bases). Germline V gives CDR1 SEHNR, CDR2 FQNEAQ (reference sequence). The CDR3 totals 13 residues. Trimming shortened V by 5 bases and J by 8 bases, and 12 bases separated the two germline ends. The complete variable domain, with remaining parts taken from reference TRBV7-9 and TRBJ1-4, reads DTGVSQNPRHKITKRGQNVTFRCDPISEHNRLYWYRQTLGQGPEFLTYFQNEAQLEKSRLLSDRFSAERPKGSFSTLEIQRTEQGDSAMYLCASSPNRDEKLFFGSGTQLSVL.

A word on this clone: The germline gene is not matched at one end of the junction; a read error may be the cause. V is TRBV5-1 and J is TRBJ1-4, with D possibly matching TRBD1 (5 bases). Germline CDR1 reads SGHRS; CDR2 reads YFSETQ. This CDR3 comprises 13 residues. CDR3 nucleotide sequence: TGCGCCAGCCGCTTGGGGGTAGGGGAAAAACTGTTTTTT. Protein sequence: CASRLGVGEKLFF.

The chain combines TRBV4-2 with TRBJ1-5; possibly TRBD1 for D (6 bases). This CDR3 is built from 14 residues. V lost 4 bases and J lost 11, with 18 bases in between. Looked up from germline, CDR1 is LGHNA and CDR2 is YNFKEQ. In nucleotides, the CDR3 is TGTGCCAGCAGCCCGAACAGGGCCCTGGCGACCCAGCATTTT. As protein: CASSPNRALATQHF.

This clone has just one count. The V gene is TRBV5-1, the J gene TRBJ1-4; TRBD1 agrees at 11 bases. The CDR3 length is 15 residues. Looked up from germline, CDR1 is SGHRS and CDR2 is YFSETQ. The V gene end was trimmed by 4 bases and the J gene end by 8 bases; junction bases not matched to a gene: 7. For the CDR3, the DNA is TGCGCCAGCAGCAAAGGACAGGGGGCGGGAGAAAAACTGTTTTTT. This translates into CASSKGQGAGEKLFF.

This rearrangement joins TRBV30 to TRBJ2-5, with 10 bases aligning to TRBD2. The CDR3 loop spans 14 amino acids. The germline gives CDR1 GTSNPN, CDR2 SVGIG (reference sequence). V gave up 0 bases and J gave up 7 bases; unmatched junction bases: 5. DNA of the CDR3: TGTGCCTGGAGTGTACGAGCGGGAGGGGTGACCCAGTACTTC. Protein: CAWSVRAGGVTQYF.

This sequence joins TRBV7-2 and TRBJ1-6, with D perhaps TRBD1 (5 bases). The germline V gene has CDR1 SGHTA and CDR2 FQGNSA. This CDR3 is 17 amino acids long. V was shortened by 5 bases and J by 4 bases, with 18 bases between the two germline ends. The CDR3 is CASSRRVGTFYNSPLHF. The DNA of the CDR3 is TGTGCCAGCAGCCGACGGGTTGGGACGTTTTATAATTCACCCCTCCACTTT. The full variable domain, with the rest looked up from reference TRBV7-2 and TRBJ1-6, is GAGVSQSPSNKVTEKGKDVELRCDPISGHTALYWYRQSLGQGLEFLIYFQGNSAPDKSGLPSDRFSAERTGGSVSTLTIQRTQQEDSAVYLCASSRRVGTFYNSPLHFGNGTRLTVT.

The chain employs TRBV7-2 and TRBJ2-5; 9 bases are a match to TRBD1. CDR3 length equals 14 residues. Germline-derived CDR1 and CDR2 are SGHTA and FQGNSA. J lost 5 bases, V lost 6 bases, and 7 bases had no gene match. CDR3 amino acids: CASSSTGGWETQYF. As DNA, the CDR3 is TGTGCCAGCAGTTCTACAGGGGGCTGGGAGACCCAGTACTTC.